This entry concerns a single TCR beta chain. Antigen unknown. The CDR3 end falls 3 residues outside the read, so it is completed with the germline J gene. This CDR3 has 16 residues. CDR1 is KGHSH, CDR2 LQKENI, per germline. V lost 0 bases and J 0 bases, leaving 12 bases between the germline ends. This sample is drawn from a study of Tregs in tolerant kidney transplant recipients. The protocol was immunoSEQ multiplex PCR, while the TCRdb copy is restricted to in-frame clones and leaves out a portion. The record lists roughly 48,000 clones, of which the ten most abundant hold roughly 0.89%. Study-level findings and limits: Tolerant patients' donor-specific Tregs expanded beyond overall Tregs, suggesting antigen-driven growth.

CD4+CD25+CD127- Tregs, CD4+CD25- non-Tregs, CD4 and CD8 cells were sorted. The sample here was CD4+ T cells from blood, taken before the transplant. This rearrangement joins TRBV18 to TRBJ2-7; tentatively, D is TRBD1 (5 bases). The source of this sequence is a human donor who received a combined kidney and bone marrow transplant. The CDR3 sequence is CASSPPSGSSSYEQYF. CDR3 DNA (partial): TGTGCCAGCTCACCACCGTCAGGGTCCAGCTCCTACGAG.